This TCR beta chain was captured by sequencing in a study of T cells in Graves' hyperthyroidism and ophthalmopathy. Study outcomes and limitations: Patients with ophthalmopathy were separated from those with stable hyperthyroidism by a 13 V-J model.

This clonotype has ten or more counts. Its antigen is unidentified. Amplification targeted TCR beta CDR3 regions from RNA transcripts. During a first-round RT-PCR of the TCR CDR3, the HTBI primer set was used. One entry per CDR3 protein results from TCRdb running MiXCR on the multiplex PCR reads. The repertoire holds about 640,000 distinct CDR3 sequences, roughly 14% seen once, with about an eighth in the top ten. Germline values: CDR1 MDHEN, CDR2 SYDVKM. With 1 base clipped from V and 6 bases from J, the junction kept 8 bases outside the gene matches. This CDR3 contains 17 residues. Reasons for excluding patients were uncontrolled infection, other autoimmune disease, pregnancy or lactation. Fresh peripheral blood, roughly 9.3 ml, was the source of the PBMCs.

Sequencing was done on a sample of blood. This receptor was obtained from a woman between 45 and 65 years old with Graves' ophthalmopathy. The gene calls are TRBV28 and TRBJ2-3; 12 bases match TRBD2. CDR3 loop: CASSLYASGRVRDTQYF. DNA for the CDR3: TGTGCCAGCAGTTTATACGCTAGCGGGAGGGTTAGGGATACGCAGTATTTT.